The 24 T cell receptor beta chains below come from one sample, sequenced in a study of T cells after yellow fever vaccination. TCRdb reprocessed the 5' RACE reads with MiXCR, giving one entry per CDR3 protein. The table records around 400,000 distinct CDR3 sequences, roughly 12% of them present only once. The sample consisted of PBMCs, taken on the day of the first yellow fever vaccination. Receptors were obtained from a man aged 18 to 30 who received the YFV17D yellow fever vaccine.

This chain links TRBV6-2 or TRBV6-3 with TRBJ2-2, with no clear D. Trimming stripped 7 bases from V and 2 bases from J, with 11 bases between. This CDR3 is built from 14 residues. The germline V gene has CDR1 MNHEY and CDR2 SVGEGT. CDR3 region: CASNGGTNTGELFF. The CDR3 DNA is TGTGCCAGCAATGGCGGCACAAACACCGGGGAGCTGTTTTTT.

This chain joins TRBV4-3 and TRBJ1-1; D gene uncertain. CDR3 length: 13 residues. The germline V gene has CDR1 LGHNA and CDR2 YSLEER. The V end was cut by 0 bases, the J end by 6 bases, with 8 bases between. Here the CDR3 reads CASSQEVSAEAFF. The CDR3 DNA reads TGCGCCAGCAGCCAAGAAGTATCAGCTGAAGCTTTCTTT.

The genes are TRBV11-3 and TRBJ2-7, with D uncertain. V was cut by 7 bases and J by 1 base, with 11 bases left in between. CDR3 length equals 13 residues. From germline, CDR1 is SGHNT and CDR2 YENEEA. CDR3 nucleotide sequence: TGTGCCAGCACCTCCGGAGATTCCTACGAGCAGTACTTC. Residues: CASTSGDSYEQYF.

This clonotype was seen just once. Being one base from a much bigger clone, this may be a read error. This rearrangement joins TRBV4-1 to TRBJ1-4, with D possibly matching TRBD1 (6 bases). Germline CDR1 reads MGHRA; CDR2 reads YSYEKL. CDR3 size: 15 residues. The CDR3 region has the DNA TGCGCCAGCAGCCAGGGTACAGGGACTACTGAAAAACTGTTTTTT. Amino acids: CASSQGTGTTEKLFF.

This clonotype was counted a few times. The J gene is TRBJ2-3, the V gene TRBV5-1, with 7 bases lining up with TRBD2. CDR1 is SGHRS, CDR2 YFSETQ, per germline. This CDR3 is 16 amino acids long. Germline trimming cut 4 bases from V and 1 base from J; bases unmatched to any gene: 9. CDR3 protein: CASSLIPTSGTDTQYF. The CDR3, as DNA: TGCGCCAGCAGCCTAATACCTACTAGCGGCACAGATACGCAGTATTTT. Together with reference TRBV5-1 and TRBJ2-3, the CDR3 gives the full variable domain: KAGVTQTPRYLIKTRGQQVTLSCSPISGHRSVSWYQQTPGQGLQFLFEYFSETQRNKGNFPGRFSGRQFSNSRSEMNVSTLELGDSALYLCASSLIPTSGTDTQYFGPGTRLTVL.

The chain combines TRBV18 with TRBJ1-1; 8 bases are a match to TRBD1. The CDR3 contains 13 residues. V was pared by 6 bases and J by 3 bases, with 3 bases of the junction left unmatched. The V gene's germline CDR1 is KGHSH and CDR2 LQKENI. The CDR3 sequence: CASSRGQDTEAFF. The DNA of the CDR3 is TGTGCCAGCTCGCGGGGACAGGACACTGAAGCTTTCTTT.

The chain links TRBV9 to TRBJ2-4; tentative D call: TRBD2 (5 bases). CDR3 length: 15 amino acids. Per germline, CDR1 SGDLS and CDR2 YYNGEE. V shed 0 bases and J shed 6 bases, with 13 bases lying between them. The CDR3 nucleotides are TGTGCCAGCAGCGTAGGTGGTTCTGCGGGAAACATTCAGTACTTC. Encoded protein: CASSVGGSAGNIQYF.

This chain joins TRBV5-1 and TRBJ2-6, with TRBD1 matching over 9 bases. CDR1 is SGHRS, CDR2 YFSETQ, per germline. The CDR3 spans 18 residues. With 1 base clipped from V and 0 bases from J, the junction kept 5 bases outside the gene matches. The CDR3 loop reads CASSLFWTGDSGANVLTF. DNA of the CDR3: TGCGCCAGCAGCTTGTTTTGGACAGGGGACTCTGGGGCCAACGTCCTGACTTTC.

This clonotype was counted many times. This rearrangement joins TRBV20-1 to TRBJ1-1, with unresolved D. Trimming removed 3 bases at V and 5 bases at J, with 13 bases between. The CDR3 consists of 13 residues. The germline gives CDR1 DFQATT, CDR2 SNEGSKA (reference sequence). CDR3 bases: TGCAGTGCTAGTCTGTCCCAGGAAACTGAAGCTTTCTTT. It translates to CSASLSQETEAFF.

This chain's CDR3 is CASSLRAKWFF. The CDR3 DNA follows: TGTGCCAGCAGCTTAAGGGCGAAATGGTTCTTC. This sequence joins TRBV11-2 and TRBJ2-1; D ambiguous. The CDR3 spans 11 residues. Germline CDR1 and CDR2: SGHAT and FQNNGV. V was cut by 2 bases and J by 15 bases, with 11 bases left in between.

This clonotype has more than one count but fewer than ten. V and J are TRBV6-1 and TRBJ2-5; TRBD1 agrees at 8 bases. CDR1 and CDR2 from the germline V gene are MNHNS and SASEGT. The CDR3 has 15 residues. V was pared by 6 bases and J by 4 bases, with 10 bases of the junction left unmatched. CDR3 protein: CASRVQGVKGETQYF. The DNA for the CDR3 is TGTGCCAGCAGGGTACAGGGGGTAAAGGGAGAGACCCAGTACTTC.

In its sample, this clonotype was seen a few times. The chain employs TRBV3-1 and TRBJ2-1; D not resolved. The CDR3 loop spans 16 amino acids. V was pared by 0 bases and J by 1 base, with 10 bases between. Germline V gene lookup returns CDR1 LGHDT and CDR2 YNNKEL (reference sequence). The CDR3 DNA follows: TGTGCCAGCAGCCAAGAGTATGGGCGGTCCTACAATGAGCAGTTCTTC. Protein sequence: CASSQEYGRSYNEQFF.

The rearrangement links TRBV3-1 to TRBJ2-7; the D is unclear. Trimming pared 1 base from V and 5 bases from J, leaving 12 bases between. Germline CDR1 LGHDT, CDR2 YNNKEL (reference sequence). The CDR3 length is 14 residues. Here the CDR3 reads CASSQGEAQNEQYF. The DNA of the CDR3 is TGTGCCAGCAGCCAAGGGGAAGCTCAGAACGAGCAGTACTTC.

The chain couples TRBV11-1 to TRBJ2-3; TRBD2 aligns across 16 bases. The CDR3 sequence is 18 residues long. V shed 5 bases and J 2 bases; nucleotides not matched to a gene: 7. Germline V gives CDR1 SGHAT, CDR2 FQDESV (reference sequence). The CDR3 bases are TGTGCCAGCAGCGCCGGGACTAGCGGGGGGGCTATCACAGATACGCAGTATTTT. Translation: CASSAGTSGGAITDTQYF.

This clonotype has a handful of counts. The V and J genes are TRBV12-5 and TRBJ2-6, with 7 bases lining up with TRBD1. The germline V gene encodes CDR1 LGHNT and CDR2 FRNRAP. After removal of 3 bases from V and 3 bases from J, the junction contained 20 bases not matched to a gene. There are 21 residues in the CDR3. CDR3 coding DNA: TGTGCTAGTGGTTTTATCCTTGAACAGGACAGGTCTTCGGTTGGGGCCAACGTCCTGACTTTC. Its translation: CASGFILEQDRSSVGANVLTF.

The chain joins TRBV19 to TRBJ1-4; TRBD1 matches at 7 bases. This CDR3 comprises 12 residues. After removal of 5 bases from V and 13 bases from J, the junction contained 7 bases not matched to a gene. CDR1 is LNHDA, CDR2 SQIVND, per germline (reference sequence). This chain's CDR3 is CASSGPDRSLFF. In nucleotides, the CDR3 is TGTGCCAGTAGTGGACCGGACAGGTCACTGTTTTTT.

The CDR3 DNA reads as TGCGCCAGCAGCTTGAACAGGGGGTTGGGAGAGACCCAGTACTTC. Its protein is CASSLNRGLGETQYF. The genes are TRBV5-1 and TRBJ2-5, with 8 bases lining up with TRBD1. Germline V gene lookup returns CDR1 SGHRS and CDR2 YFSETQ. There are 15 residues in the CDR3. Unmatched junction bases numbered 6, after V lost 1 base and J lost 4 bases.

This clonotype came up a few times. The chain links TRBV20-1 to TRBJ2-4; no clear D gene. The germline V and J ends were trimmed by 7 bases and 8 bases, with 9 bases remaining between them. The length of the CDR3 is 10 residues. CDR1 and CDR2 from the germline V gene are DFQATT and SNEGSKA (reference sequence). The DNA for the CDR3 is TGCAGTGTTGGCCCCGACATTCAGTACTTC. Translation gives CSVGPDIQYF.

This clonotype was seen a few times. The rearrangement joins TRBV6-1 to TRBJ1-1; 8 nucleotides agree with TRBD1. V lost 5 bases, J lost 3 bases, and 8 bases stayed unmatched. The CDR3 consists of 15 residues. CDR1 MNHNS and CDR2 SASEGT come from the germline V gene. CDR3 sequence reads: CASSTLTGAYTEAFF. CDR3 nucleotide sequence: TGTGCCAGCAGTACACTGACAGGGGCGTACACTGAAGCTTTCTTT.

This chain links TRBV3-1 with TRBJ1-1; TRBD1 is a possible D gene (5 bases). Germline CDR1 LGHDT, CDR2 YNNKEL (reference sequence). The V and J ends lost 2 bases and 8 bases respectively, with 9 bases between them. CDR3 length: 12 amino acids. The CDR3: CASSQQRGEAFF. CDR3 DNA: TGTGCCAGCAGCCAACAGCGGGGCGAAGCTTTCTTT.

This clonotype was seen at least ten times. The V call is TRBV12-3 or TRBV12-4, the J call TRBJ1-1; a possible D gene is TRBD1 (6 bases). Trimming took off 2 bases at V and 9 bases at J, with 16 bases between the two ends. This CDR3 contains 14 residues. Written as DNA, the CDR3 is TGTGCCAGCAGTTTACCTACAGGGCTCGCTAAAGCTTTCTTT. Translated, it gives CASSLPTGLAKAFF.

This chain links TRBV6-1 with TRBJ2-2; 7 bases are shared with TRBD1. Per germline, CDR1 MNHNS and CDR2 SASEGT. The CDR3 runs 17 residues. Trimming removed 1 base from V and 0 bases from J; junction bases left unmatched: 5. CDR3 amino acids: CASSEGQGPANTGELFF. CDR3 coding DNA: TGTGCCAGCAGTGAAGGACAGGGCCCGGCGAACACCGGGGAGCTGTTTTTT.

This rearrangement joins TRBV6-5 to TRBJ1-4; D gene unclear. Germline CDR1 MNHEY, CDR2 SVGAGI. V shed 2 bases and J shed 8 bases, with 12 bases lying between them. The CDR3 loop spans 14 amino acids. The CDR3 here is CASSYLPTGEKLFF. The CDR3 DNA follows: TGTGCCAGCAGTTACCTACCTACGGGGGAAAAACTGTTTTTT.

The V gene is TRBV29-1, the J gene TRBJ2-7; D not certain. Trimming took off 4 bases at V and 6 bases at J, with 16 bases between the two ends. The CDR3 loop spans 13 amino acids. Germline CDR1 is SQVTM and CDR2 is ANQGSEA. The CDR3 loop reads CSVVSPLKLEQYF. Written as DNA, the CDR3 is TGCAGCGTTGTGTCTCCCTTAAAACTCGAGCAGTACTTC.